Listed below are T cell receptor beta chains from one sample, sequenced in a study of T cell changes during pregnancy in multiple sclerosis. Profiled with immunoSEQ multiplex PCR; TCRdb holds only in-frame clones, not every one. This sample carries some 140,000 clones, 96% of them seen once, and the ten largest clones take 0.44%. The sample was peripheral blood, taken after pregnancy. The receptors were sampled from a female donor with multiple sclerosis, enrolled in a pregnancy study. The CDR3 runs from the conserved cysteine through the conserved F or W. The D gene is left open where the match is weak. The size field is filled for only some rows; it gives once, few, many or a size class.

TRBJ2-7,14,TRBD1,-,TRBV9,CASSGTGGTYEQYF,TGTGCCAGCAGCGGGACAGGGGGGACCTACGAGCAGTACTTC
TRBJ2-5,13,TRBD2,-,TRBV6-5,CASGLAGKETQYF,TGTGCCAGCGGACTAGCGGGAAAAGAGACCCAGTACTTC
TRBJ2-1,15,TRBD2,-,TRBV27,CASSSGTSGDNEQFF,TGTGCCAGCAGTTCCGGGACTAGCGGCGACAATGAGCAGTTCTTC
TRBJ1-5,16,-,-,TRBV28,CASRVGGTGGNQPQHF,TGTGCCAGCAGGGTTGGGGGGACCGGTGGCAATCAGCCCCAGCATTTT
TRBJ1-1,14,-,-,TRBV6-5,CASKAGGLNTEAFF,TGTGCCAGCAAGGCCGGAGGGCTGAACACTGAAGCTTTCTTT
TRBJ2-1,12,TRBD2,once,TRBV7-9,CASSLSGNEQFF,TGTGCCAGCAGCCTTAGCGGGAATGAGCAGTTCTTC
TRBJ1-4,15,-,-,TRBV18,CASSPGGPTNEKLFF,TGTGCCAGCTCACCAGGAGGGCCAACTAATGAAAAACTGTTTTTT
TRBJ2-7,13,TRBD1,-,TRBV29-1,CSVELTGGYEQYF,TGCAGCGTTGAACTGACAGGGGGCTACGAGCAGTACTTC
TRBJ1-2,15,TRBD1,-,TRBV19,CASSILGGQGHGYTF,TGTGCCAGTAGTATCCTCGGGGGACAGGGACATGGCTACACCTTC
TRBJ2-1,15,TRBD2,-,TRBV10-3,CAITPSGISYNEQFF,TGTGCCATCACCCCTAGCGGGATCTCCTACAATGAGCAGTTCTTC
TRBJ1-5,14,TRBD1,-,TRBV5-1,CASSSGQGSQPQHF,TGCGCCAGCAGCTCCGGACAGGGCAGTCAGCCCCAGCATTTT
TRBJ2-1,17,TRBD2,-,TRBV27,CASSRYLPGLAGNEQFF,TGTGCCAGCAGCCGCTATTTACCGGGACTAGCGGGTAATGAGCAGTTCTTC
TRBJ2-7,14,TRBD1,-,TRBV7-9,CASSITGGSDEQYF,TGTGCCAGCAGCATAACAGGGGGGTCTGACGAGCAGTACTTC
TRBJ1-5,13,-,-,TRBV29-1,CSVASGSDQPQHF,TGCAGCGTTGCCTCGGGATCCGATCAGCCCCAGCATTTT
TRBJ2-1,16,TRBD1,-,TRBV28,CASSSHTGGIYNEQFF,TGTGCCAGCAGCTCCCATACAGGGGGAATTTACAATGAGCAGTTCTTC
TRBJ2-1,15,-,-,TRBV11-1,CASSKPGTTYNEQFF,TGTGCCAGCAGCAAGCCCGGGACAACCTACAATGAGCAGTTCTTC
TRBJ1-5,15,-,once,TRBV2,CASSEASGGMKPQHF,TGTGCCAGCAGTGAAGCTTCGGGGGGGATGAAGCCCCAGCATTTT
TRBJ2-3,13,-,-,TRBV7-2,CASSLSFSDTQYF,TGTGCCAGCAGCCTGAGTTTCTCCGATACGCAGTATTTT
TRBJ1-1,15,TRBD1,-,TRBV18,CASSPTDRMNTEAFF,TGTGCCAGCTCACCCACGGACAGGATGAACACTGAAGCTTTCTTT
TRBJ1-5,14,-,-,TRBV5-8,CASSLYRVRQPQHF,TGTGCCAGCAGCCTTTACAGGGTGCGTCAGCCCCAGCATTTT
TRBJ2-2,14,TRBD1,-,TRBV7-3,CASSLTRGNGELFF,TGTGCCAGCAGCTTAACCAGGGGGAACGGGGAGCTGTTTTTT
TRBJ2-7,16,TRBD1,-,TRBV5-1,CASSYTYPGQGAEQYF,TGCGCCAGCAGTTATACTTACCCGGGACAGGGCGCCGAGCAGTACTTC
TRBJ1-1,15,-,-,TRBV5-4,CASSLGQGILTEAFF,TGTGCCAGCAGCTTGGGCCAGGGGATCCTCACTGAAGCTTTCTTT
TRBJ2-1,15,TRBD2,-,TRBV5-1,CASSLPAGGQNEQFF,TGCGCCAGCAGCTTGCCAGCGGGAGGGCAAAATGAGCAGTTCTTC
TRBJ2-7,15,-,-,TRBV28,CASSLGRALTYEQYF,TGTGCCAGCAGTTTGGGCAGGGCACTTACCTACGAGCAGTACTTC
TRBJ2-5,14,TRBD1,-,TRBV14,CASSTGGFWETQYF,TGTGCCAGCAGCACAGGGGGCTTTTGGGAGACCCAGTACTTC
TRBJ2-7,14,TRBD1,-,TRBV6-1,CASSEPGQGLEQYF,TGTGCCAGCAGTGAACCGGGACAGGGACTCGAGCAGTACTTC
TRBJ2-7,18,TRBD2,-,TRBV25-1,CASRGGIPGPEGSYEQYF,TGTGCCAGCCGCGGGGGGATACCGGGACCAGAGGGCTCCTACGAGCAGTACTTC
TRBJ2-1,15,-,-,TRBV6-5,CASSYQGTSYNEQFF,TGTGCCAGCAGTTATCAGGGGACGTCCTACAATGAGCAGTTCTTC
TRBJ1-2,16,-,-,TRBV4-2,CASSQEMTLVLYGYTF,TGTGCCAGCAGCCAAGAGATGACACTGGTACTCTATGGCTACACCTTC
TRBJ2-7,15,-,-,TRBV7-3,CASSLAPGDSYEQYF,TGTGCCAGCAGCTTAGCCCCGGGGGACTCCTACGAGCAGTACTTC
TRBJ1-5,17,TRBD1,-,TRBV9,CASSVLSPDRVEKGRHF,TGTGCCAGCAGCGTCCTCTCGCCGGACAGGGTGGAAAAAGGCCGGCATTTT
TRBJ1-1,13,TRBD1,-,TRBV29-1,CSVGGGAITEAFF,TGCAGCGTAGGAGGGGGCGCGATTACTGAAGCTTTCTTT
TRBJ2-1,14,TRBD2,-,TRBV5-1,CASSLTLAVNEQFF,TGCGCCAGCAGCTTGACACTAGCGGTCAATGAGCAGTTCTTC
TRBJ2-3,17,TRBD1,-,TRBV28,CASSHLGGGLGTDTQYF,TGTGCCAGCAGTCACCTAGGGGGCGGGTTGGGCACAGATACGCAGTATTTT
TRBJ2-3,15,TRBD2,-,TRBV5-4,CASSLASGSTDTQYF,TGTGCCAGCAGCTTGGCTAGCGGGAGCACAGATACGCAGTATTTT
TRBJ1-1,14,-,-,TRBV5-1,CASSLVGPGEVAFF,TGCGCCAGCAGCTTGGTGGGTCCGGGGGAAGTAGCTTTCTTT
TRBJ2-1,16,TRBD2,-,TRBV5-1,CASSLRLAGGMNEQFF,TGCGCCAGCAGCCTCCGACTAGCGGGAGGTATGAATGAGCAGTTCTTC
TRBJ1-2,14,-,-,TRBV30,CAWSVDSLNYGYTF,TGTGCCTGGAGTGTAGACAGCCTAAACTATGGCTACACCTTC
TRBJ1-5,14,-,-,TRBV11-2,CASSRSGNNQPQHF,TGTGCCAGCAGCCGGTCGGGGAATAATCAGCCCCAGCATTTT